These 24 T cell receptor beta chains were all obtained from the same sample, sequenced in a study of blood T cell repertoires in COVID-19 (dated by TCRdb to the early 2020s). The library was obtained by the immunoSEQ multiplex PCR assay. TCRdb carries this immuneACCESS record with in-frame sequences only. Its versions omit some clonotypes, under half of them owing to an unresolved V gene in the studies checked, with the rest unexplained. A total of around 120,000 clones appear in this sample, 90% of them only once. Approximately 3.5% of the sample goes to the ten largest clones. The sample was peripheral blood. Receptors originate from a man aged 45-60 years with active COVID-19.

The rearrangement uses TRBV2 and TRBJ1-2; a possible D gene is TRBD1 (5 bases). Trimming shortened V by 4 bases and J by 4 bases, and 10 bases separated the two germline ends. Germline assignment: CDR1 SNHLY and CDR2 FYNNEI. The CDR3 has 13 amino acids. The CDR3 spells CASSVDSSYGYTF. The CDR3 DNA sequence: TGTGCCAGCAGTGTTGACAGTAGCTATGGCTACACCTTC. Based on the CDR3 plus reference TRBV2 and TRBJ1-2, the full variable domain is EPEVTQTPSHQVTQMGQEVILRCVPISNHLYFYWYRQILGQKVEFLVSFYNNEISEKSEIFDDQFSVERPDGSNFTLKIRSTKLEDSAMYFCASSVDSSYGYTFGSGTRLTVV.

The gene calls are TRBV10-3 and TRBJ2-1, with a weak D call TRBD1 (6 bases). CDR3 length: 15 residues. CDR1 is ENHRY, CDR2 SYGVKD, per germline. V lost 3 bases to trimming and J lost 5 bases, with 14 bases between them. DNA for the CDR3: TGTGCCATCAGTGACGGACAGCCCTTTAACAATGAGCAGTTCTTC. It codes for CAISDGQPFNNEQFF.

The gene calls are TRBV10-3 and TRBJ1-2, with D uncertain. Germline V gene sequence: CDR1 ENHRY, CDR2 SYGVKD. The CDR3 is 13 residues long. The ends were cut back, 0 bases at V and 8 bases at J, with 10 bases in the middle. The CDR3 region is CAISESFVLGYTF. DNA of the CDR3: TGTGCCATCAGTGAGTCCTTCGTACTAGGCTACACCTTC.

The chain employs TRBV6-5 and TRBJ2-1; D not resolved. Germline V gene data show CDR1 as MNHEY and CDR2 as SVGAGI. V was cut by 0 bases and J by 0 bases, with 6 bases left in between. The CDR3 extends over 15 amino acids. CDR3 nucleotides: TGTGCCAGCAGTTACTCAGCTTTCTCCTACAATGAGCAGTTCTTC. Its translation is CASSYSAFSYNEQFF.

This rearrangement joins TRBV14 to TRBJ2-3; TRBD2 is a possible D gene (7 bases). This CDR3 spans 17 amino acids. Looked up from germline, CDR1 is SGHDN and CDR2 is FVKESK. The V end was cut by 1 base, the J end by 2 bases, with 16 bases between. CDR3 DNA: TGTGCCAGCAGCCAAGGGAACGGGGGGCCGACCACAGATACGCAGTATTTT. Protein sequence: CASSQGNGGPTTDTQYF. Drawing the rest from reference TRBV14 and TRBJ2-3, the complete variable domain is EAGVTQFPSHSVIEKGQTVTLRCDPISGHDNLYWYRRVMGKEIKFLLHFVKESKQDESGMPNNRFLAERTGGTYSTLKVQPAELEDSGVYFCASSQGNGGPTTDTQYFGPGTRLTVL.

The rearrangement joins TRBV12-3 or TRBV12-4 to TRBJ1-1; D is unclear. Trimming shortened V by 6 bases and J by 11 bases, and 16 bases separated the two germline ends. This CDR3 has 12 amino acids. The CDR3: CASRLGSRAAFF. In DNA form, the CDR3 reads TGTGCCAGCAGACTAGGGAGCCGGGCGGCTTTCTTT.

The chain couples TRBV11-3 to TRBJ2-7; D is possibly TRBD1 (6 bases). V was trimmed by 5 bases and J by 2 bases, leaving 10 bases between them. The CDR3 covers 13 residues. Germline V lookup: CDR1 SGHNT, CDR2 YENEEA. The DNA for the CDR3 is TGTGCCAGCAGCGGGGACAACCCCTACGAGCAGTACTTC. Encoded protein: CASSGDNPYEQYF.

The chain couples TRBV11-3 to TRBJ1-2, with 8 positions matching TRBD1. CDR3 length: 13 amino acids. Germline CDR1 SGHNT, CDR2 YENEEA. V lost 7 bases and J lost 8; bases outside the gene matches: 9. The CDR3 coding sequence is TGTGCCAGCACCCGTACAGGGGGAAACGGCTACACCTTC. Translating it yields CASTRTGGNGYTF. Looking up the rest from reference TRBV11-3 and TRBJ1-2 gives the full variable domain: EAGVVQSPRYKIIEKKQPVAFWCNPISGHNTLYWYLQNLGQGPELLIRYENEEAVDDSQLPKDRFSAERLKGVDSTLKIQPAELGDSAVYLCASTRTGGNGYTFGSGTRLTVV.

The chain has TRBV4-1 and TRBJ1-3, with 8 bases lining up with TRBD1. Unmatched junction bases numbered 11, after V lost 0 bases and J lost 4 bases. The length of the CDR3 is 18 residues. In germline, CDR1 is MGHRA, CDR2 YSYEKL. The CDR3 sequence: CASSQDGTGPASGNTIYF. The DNA of the CDR3 is TGCGCCAGCAGCCAAGATGGGACAGGACCTGCGTCCGGAAACACCATATATTTT.

The gene calls are TRBV2 and TRBJ1-6, with D perhaps TRBD1 (6 bases). CDR1 is SNHLY and CDR2 is FYNNEI in the germline V gene. The CDR3 is 11 residues long. V lost 4 bases to trimming and J lost 12 bases, with 7 bases between them. The CDR3 DNA is TGTGCCAGCAGTGTACAGGGACCCCTCCACTTT. It specifies CASSVQGPLHF. Filled out from reference TRBV2 and TRBJ1-6, the complete variable domain reads EPEVTQTPSHQVTQMGQEVILRCVPISNHLYFYWYRQILGQKVEFLVSFYNNEISEKSEIFDDQFSVERPDGSNFTLKIRSTKLEDSAMYFCASSVQGPLHFGNGTRLTVT.

The chain has TRBV5-1 and TRBJ1-2; 8 nucleotides agree with TRBD1. J lost 4 bases, V lost 0 bases, and 5 bases had no gene match. Germline CDR1 is SGHRS and CDR2 is YFSETQ. This CDR3 comprises 15 residues. Here the CDR3 reads CASSLGGQGSYGYTF. The CDR3 DNA reads as TGCGCCAGCAGCTTGGGTGGACAGGGTTCCTATGGCTACACCTTC.

DNA of the CDR3: TGTGCCACCAGTGATTTGTCGAACAGGAAGTACTTC. Protein sequence: CATSDLSNRKYF. V usage is TRBV24-1 and J usage is TRBJ2-7; D perhaps matches TRBD1 (5 bases). CDR3 size: 12 residues. CDR1 and CDR2 (germline): KGHDR, SFDVKD. V gave up 0 bases and J gave up 11 bases, with 10 bases separating them.

The CDR3: CASSVEKSLYSRQFF. The CDR3 coding sequence is TGTGCCAGCAGCGTAGAGAAATCCCTCTACAGTCGGCAGTTCTTC. The rearrangement uses TRBV9 and TRBJ2-1; D is uncertain. The V end lost 0 bases, the J end lost 12 bases, and 19 bases lay between the germline ends. CDR3 length: 15 amino acids. Germline CDR1 and CDR2: SGDLS and YYNGEE.

In DNA form, the CDR3 reads TGTGCCAGCAGCTTAGCCCCCGCAGGGGGCCGAACAGAGACCCAGTACTTC. It yields the protein CASSLAPAGGRTETQYF. V and J are TRBV11-3 and TRBJ2-5; 8 nucleotides line up with TRBD1. V lost 1 base and J lost 4; bases outside the gene matches: 11. The length of the CDR3 is 17 residues. The V gene's germline CDR1 is SGHNT and CDR2 YENEEA.

The chain carries TRBV25-1 and TRBJ1-5; D remains ambiguous. Germline values: CDR1 MGHDK, CDR2 SYGVNS. The CDR3 spans 15 residues. The V gene lost 7 bases and the J gene lost 10 bases, with 23 bases spanning the gap. The CDR3 is CASTPSPGRISPQHF. The CDR3 nucleotides read TGTGCCAGCACCCCGAGCCCAGGTCGGATCAGCCCCCAGCATTTT.

With regard to this clone: In the same sample, other DNA sequences code for this CDR3. The chain is built from TRBV4-1 and TRBJ2-2; TRBD2 is a possible D gene (6 bases). Germline CDR1 MGHRA, CDR2 YSYEKL. This CDR3 comprises 16 residues. V shed 1 base and J shed 1 base, with 10 bases lying between them. CDR3 amino acids: CASSQVLSGNTGELFF. For the CDR3, the DNA is TGCGCCAGCAGCCAAGTTCTTAGCGGGAACACCGGGGAGCTGTTTTTT.

This clone occurred once. The chain is built from TRBV5-1 and TRBJ1-5; 9 bases are a match to TRBD1. CDR1 SGHRS and CDR2 YFSETQ come from the germline V gene. V shed 2 bases and J 2 bases; nucleotides not matched to a gene: 2. The CDR3 contains 15 residues. The CDR3 sequence: CASSLGTGRNQPQHF. Written as DNA, the CDR3 is TGCGCCAGCAGCTTAGGGACAGGGCGCAATCAGCCCCAGCATTTT.

V and J are TRBV15 and TRBJ2-3, with 11 bases identical to TRBD2. The CDR3 has 17 amino acids. Germline V gene lookup returns CDR1 LNHNV and CDR2 YYDKDF (reference sequence). V trimming: 4 bases; J trimming: 4 bases; junction bases outside the gene matches: 10. This CDR3 reads CATSTLLTSGVPDTQYF. The CDR3 nucleotides read TGTGCCACCAGCACACTACTGACTAGCGGGGTACCAGATACGCAGTATTTT.

The chain employs TRBV7-9 and TRBJ1-5; tentatively, D is TRBD1 (6 bases). The CDR3 loop spans 13 amino acids. Germline V CDR1 and CDR2: SEHNR, FQNEAQ (reference sequence). V lost 5 bases and J 2 bases, leaving 7 bases between the germline ends. CDR3 in DNA: TGTGCCAGCAGCGAGGGGGGCAATCAGCCCCAGCATTTT. Protein sequence: CASSEGGNQPQHF.

This clone has a single count. This chain connects TRBV11-2 to TRBJ1-6, with no clear D. The CDR3 totals 17 residues. Germline-derived CDR1 and CDR2 are SGHAT and FQNNGV. V was cut by 0 bases and J by 7 bases, with 16 bases left in between. The chain's CDR3 is CASSLEPPRGPNSPLHF. In DNA, the CDR3 is TGTGCCAGCAGCTTAGAACCCCCCAGAGGGCCCAATTCACCCCTCCACTTT.

The chain is built from TRBV6-1 and TRBJ2-3; 7 bases line up with TRBD2. The V gene end was trimmed by 0 bases and the J gene end by 5 bases; junction bases not matched to a gene: 14. The germline CDR1 and CDR2 sequences are MNHNS and SASEGT. This CDR3 spans 18 amino acids. The CDR3 sequence: CASSEARGRAGKGDTQYF. CDR3 sequence (DNA): TGTGCCAGCAGTGAAGCGCGCGGGAGAGCGGGGAAAGGAGATACGCAGTATTTT.

This clone appeared a few times. The gene calls are TRBV7-9 and TRBJ2-1, with a weak D call TRBD1 (5 bases). The ends were cut back, 5 bases at V and 5 bases at J, with 25 bases in the middle. The CDR3 spans 18 residues. Germline values: CDR1 SEHNR, CDR2 FQNEAQ (reference sequence). CDR3 bases: TGTGCCAGCAGCCCAAATTTTTTCCAGGGAATTTATAACAATGAGCAGTTCTTC. Amino acids: CASSPNFFQGIYNNEQFF. Full variable domain (remainder filled in from reference TRBV7-9 and TRBJ2-1): DTGVSQNPRHKITKRGQNVTFRCDPISEHNRLYWYRQTLGQGPEFLTYFQNEAQLEKSRLLSDRFSAERPKGSFSTLEIQRTEQGDSAMYLCASSPNFFQGIYNNEQFFGPGTRLTVL.

The chain employs TRBV28 and TRBJ2-7; tentatively, D is TRBD1 (5 bases). CDR3 length: 14 residues. Germline V lookup: CDR1 MDHEN, CDR2 SYDVKM. With 3 bases removed from V and 3 bases from J, the gap between germline ends came to 12 bases. CDR3 nucleotide sequence: TGTGCCAGCAGTTTCGACAGAATCCGCTACGAGCAGTACGTC. Its translation is CASSFDRIRYEQYV.

The CDR3 is CASLGGETQYF. The CDR3 region has the DNA TGTGCCTCATTGGGGGGAGAGACCCAGTACTTC. V usage is TRBV19 and J usage is TRBJ2-5; D perhaps matches TRBD2 (6 bases). Germline assignment: CDR1 LNHDA and CDR2 SQIVND (reference sequence). The CDR3 is 11 residues long. V gave up 11 bases and J gave up 4 bases, with 11 bases separating them.